The 30 T cell receptor beta chains listed next were all sequenced from one sample in a study of CD8+CD57+ T cells in acquired aplastic anemia. It was genomic DNA that served as the template for profiling TCR beta VDJ and CDR3. TCRdb independently ran MiXCR on the reads; one entry per CDR3 protein. Of about 200,000 distinct CDR3 sequences listed, 50% to 70% are singletons. It was patients with CD8+CD57+ cell expansion by flow cytometry who were chosen for sequencing. The material sequenced was sorted CD4+, CD8+, or CD8+CD57+ T cells (not recorded which) from PBMCs. These receptors originate from a human donor with aplastic anemia.

Only a few counts were recorded for this clonotype. This chain links TRBV24-1 with TRBJ1-1; D may be TRBD1 (6 bases). CDR1 is KGHDR, CDR2 SFDVKD, per germline. V was clipped by 3 bases and J by 9 bases, with 16 bases between them. This CDR3 comprises 14 residues. In DNA, the CDR3 is TGTGCCACCAGTGATATACCGGGACACCCTCAAGCTTTCTTT. This gives the protein CATSDIPGHPQAFF.

The CDR3 reads CASSVEGTGELFF. The CDR3 DNA sequence: TGTGCCAGCAGCGTAGAAGGAACCGGGGAGCTGTTTTTT. The chain employs TRBV9 and TRBJ2-2; D is uncertain. Trimming left V 0 bases short and J 5 bases short, with 5 bases between. The germline gives CDR1 SGDLS, CDR2 YYNGEE. This CDR3 is 13 amino acids long. The variable domain in full, completed from reference TRBV9 and TRBJ2-2, reads DSGVTQTPKHLITATGQRVTLRCSPRSGDLSVYWYQQSLDQGLQFLIQYYNGEERAKGNILERFSAQQFPDLHSELNLSSLELGDSALYFCASSVEGTGELFFGEGSRLTVL.

The chain joins TRBV7-8 to TRBJ1-2; maybe TRBD1 (6 bases). Germline V gene sequence: CDR1 SGHVS, CDR2 FQNEAQ. Between the trimmed V and J ends, which lost 4 bases and 4 bases, there was a span of 16 bases. The CDR3 has 15 residues. The CDR3 DNA is TGTGCCAGCAGCTACGAGACAGGCCAGAGCTATGGCTACACCTTC. It specifies CASSYETGQSYGYTF.

The chain couples TRBV6-4 to TRBJ1-6, with TRBD1 as a possible D gene (5 bases). The CDR3 contains 15 residues. Germline V CDR1 and CDR2: MRHNA, SNTAGT. The germline V and J ends were trimmed by 0 bases and 6 bases, with 9 bases remaining between them. DNA of the CDR3: TGTGCCAGCAGTGACTCGGGACGGATTAATTCACCCCTCCACTTT. Translated, it gives CASSDSGRINSPLHF.

The J gene is TRBJ2-7, the V gene TRBV4-1, with D possibly TRBD1 on 7 matching bases. CDR1 MGHRA and CDR2 YSYEKL come from the germline V gene. V was pared by 5 bases and J by 0 bases, with 14 bases between. The CDR3 has 15 residues. The CDR3 loop is CASSETGRPSYEQYF. DNA of the CDR3: TGCGCCAGCAGCGAGACAGGGAGGCCCTCCTACGAGCAGTACTTC.

The chain is built from TRBV9 and TRBJ1-2; D is unclear. Trimming took off 0 bases at V and 0 bases at J, with 12 bases between the two ends. Germline lookup yields CDR1 SGDLS and CDR2 YYNGEE. The CDR3 has 16 amino acids. The CDR3 DNA reads TGTGCCAGCAGCGTAGGGGGTCATCTAGCTAACTATGGCTACACCTTC. Its protein is CASSVGGHLANYGYTF.

The J gene is TRBJ1-3, the V gene TRBV19; D not certain. Trimming took 6 bases from V and 8 from J, leaving 11 bases between them. This CDR3 contains 12 residues. Germline lookup yields CDR1 LNHDA and CDR2 SQIVND (reference sequence). CDR3 sequence reads: CASSHTVDTIYF. The DNA of the CDR3 is TGTGCCAGTAGCCATACAGTTGACACCATATATTTT.

This clonotype has at least ten counts. The gene calls are TRBV15 and TRBJ2-2; the D gene is possibly TRBD2 (5 bases). V lost 4 bases to trimming and J lost 1 base, with 10 bases between them. The germline V gene encodes CDR1 LNHNV and CDR2 YYDKDF (reference sequence). The CDR3 loop spans 15 amino acids. The DNA of the CDR3 is TGTGCCACCAGCACTAGAGGAGGGAACACCGGGGAGCTGTTTTTT. It specifies CATSTRGGNTGELFF. Full variable domain (rest looked up from reference TRBV15 and TRBJ2-2): DAMVIQNPRYQVTQFGKPVTLSCSQTLNHNVMYWYQQKSSQAPKLLFHYYDKDFNNEADTPDNFQSRRPNTSFCFLDIRSPGLGDTAMYLCATSTRGGNTGELFFGEGSRLTVL.

This clonotype has ten or more counts. V is TRBV28 and J is TRBJ2-7; a possible D gene is TRBD2 (6 bases). The germline gives CDR1 MDHEN, CDR2 SYDVKM. This CDR3 comprises 19 residues. V was trimmed by 1 base and J by 2 bases, leaving 24 bases between them. The CDR3 protein is CASSLSVNIPGRETYEQYF. CDR3 coding DNA: TGTGCCAGCAGTTTATCCGTCAACATTCCGGGACGGGAGACCTACGAGCAGTACTTC.

This clonotype has just one count. The chain has TRBV5-4 and TRBJ1-1; tentative D call: TRBD1 (5 bases). The ends were cut back, 0 bases at V and 1 base at J, with 7 bases in the middle. This CDR3 has 14 amino acids. The germline V gene encodes CDR1 SGHNT and CDR2 YYREEE (reference sequence). The CDR3, as DNA: TGTGCCAGCAGCTTGGATGGGACGAACACTGAAGCTTTCTTT. Translated, it gives CASSLDGTNTEAFF.

The chain joins TRBV7-9 to TRBJ2-1, with no clear D. Trimming shortened V by 0 bases and J by 6 bases, and 6 bases separated the two germline ends. The germline V gene encodes CDR1 SEHNR and CDR2 FQNEAQ (reference sequence). There are 13 residues in the CDR3. The CDR3 here is CASSLAPANEQFF. CDR3 nucleotide sequence: TGTGCCAGCAGCTTAGCGCCGGCCAATGAGCAGTTCTTC.

The J gene is TRBJ1-2, the V gene TRBV24-1, with D uncertain. Germline-derived CDR1 and CDR2 are KGHDR and SFDVKD. Trimming took off 5 bases at V and 8 bases at J, with 11 bases between the two ends. The CDR3 is 12 residues long. This CDR3 is CATSVARGGYTF. DNA for the CDR3: TGTGCCACCAGTGTAGCCCGAGGGGGCTACACCTTC.

The V gene is TRBV7-2, the J gene TRBJ1-3; 7 positions match TRBD1. The length of the CDR3 is 16 residues. After removal of 2 bases from V and 3 bases from J, the junction contained 7 bases not matched to a gene. Germline CDR1 is SGHTA and CDR2 is FQGNSA. The CDR3 loop is CASSLQGGGFGNTIYF. As DNA, the CDR3 is TGTGCCAGCAGCTTACAAGGAGGGGGCTTTGGAAACACCATATATTTT.

With respect to this clonotype: One junction end does not reproduce the germline sequence, and a read error may be involved. V gene TRBV6-5 combines with J gene TRBJ1-1; 9 nucleotides line up with TRBD1. Germline V gives CDR1 MNHEY, CDR2 SVGAGI. The CDR3 has 15 residues. CDR3 loop: CAISEAPGQGFEAFF. In nucleotides, the CDR3 is TGTGCCATCAGTGAGGCACCGGGACAGGGCTTTGAAGCTTTCTTT.

This clonotype has more than one count but fewer than ten. V is TRBV2 and J is TRBJ1-1; D remains ambiguous. The germline V gene has CDR1 SNHLY and CDR2 FYNNEI. V was shortened by 4 bases and J by 1 base, with 10 bases between the two germline ends. This CDR3 has 14 amino acids. The CDR3 spells CASSGWAANTEAFF. Here the CDR3 DNA reads TGTGCCAGCAGTGGGTGGGCAGCGAACACTGAAGCTTTCTTT.

This clonotype has only one observation. A much larger clone lies a single base off, so this may be a read error. The chain uses TRBV5-1 and TRBJ1-1; D remains ambiguous. From germline, CDR1 is SGHRS and CDR2 YFSETQ. This CDR3 is 16 amino acids long. The CDR3: CASSLEDHNQNTEAFF. CDR3 bases: TGTGCCAGCAGCTTAGAAGATCATAACCAAAACACTGAAGCTTTCTTT.

This clonotype was recorded only once. The gene calls are TRBV5-1 and TRBJ2-7; weak D call: TRBD2 (6 bases). V gave up 2 bases and J gave up 4 bases, with 13 bases separating them. Per the germline V gene, CDR1 is SGHRS and CDR2 is YFSETQ. The CDR3 contains 14 residues. The CDR3 here is CASSFVGGEYEQYF. Written as DNA, the CDR3 is TGCGCCAGCAGCTTTGTGGGCGGGGAGTACGAGCAGTACTTC.

This clonotype was seen many times. The V gene is TRBV27, the J gene TRBJ2-7, with a tentative D call TRBD1 (6 bases). Trimming stripped 6 bases from V and 2 bases from J, with 11 bases between. The germline gives CDR1 MNHEY, CDR2 SMNVEV (reference sequence). The CDR3 covers 13 residues. CDR3 sequence (DNA): TGTGCCAGCAGACCCGGGACAACCTACGAGCAGTACTTC. It translates to CASRPGTTYEQYF.

The chain uses TRBV7-8 and TRBJ2-2, with D hard to call. The length of the CDR3 is 13 residues. Germline CDR1 SGHVS, CDR2 FQNEAQ. The V and J ends lost 2 bases and 5 bases respectively, with 6 bases between them. CDR3 sequence (DNA): TGTGCCAGCAGCTTAATGAGGACCGGGGAGCTGTTTTTT. Its translation: CASSLMRTGELFF.

This clonotype came up a few times. A much larger clone lies a single base off, so this may be a read error. The rearrangement uses TRBV9 and TRBJ2-7, with D unresolved. The CDR3 runs 16 residues. Looked up from germline, CDR1 is SGDLS and CDR2 is YYNGEE. The CDR3: CASGVVSGGVVHEQYF. CDR3 DNA: TGTGCCAGCGGCGTAGTCTCGGGTGGGGTTGTTCACGAGCAGTACTTC.

Comments on this clonotype: The junction does not match germline at one end; this may be a read error. The chain couples TRBV13 to TRBJ2-5; no clear D. The V gene's germline CDR1 is PRHDT and CDR2 FYEKMQ (reference sequence). CDR3 length equals 13 residues. The CDR3 coding sequence is TGTGCCAGCAGCTTAGGCGCAACAGAGACCCAGCACTTC. This codes for CASSLGATETQHF.

The chain has TRBV20-1 and TRBJ1-3; tentative D call: TRBD1 (5 bases). The V end lost 3 bases, the J end lost 2 bases, and 14 bases lay between the germline ends. Per germline, CDR1 DFQATT and CDR2 SNEGSKA (reference sequence). CDR3 size: 15 residues. As DNA, the CDR3 is TGCAGTGCTAGGGTCGGGGGGGAGGCTGGAAACACCATATATTTT. Translating gives CSARVGGEAGNTIYF.

The gene calls are TRBV24-1 and TRBJ2-1; possibly TRBD1 for D (5 bases). The length of the CDR3 is 13 residues. V was clipped by 6 bases and J by 3 bases, with 8 bases between them. Germline values: CDR1 KGHDR, CDR2 SFDVKD. The DNA of the CDR3 is TGTGCCACCAGTAGGGGCAACTACAATGAGCAGTTCTTC. Amino acids: CATSRGNYNEQFF.

The rearrangement uses TRBV28 and TRBJ2-1; unclear D gene. The CDR3 is made up of 14 amino acids. V lost 3 bases and J lost 8, with 14 bases in between. The germline gives CDR1 MDHEN, CDR2 SYDVKM. DNA of the CDR3: TGTGCCAGCAGTTTGTGGTCACCACGGGATGAGCAGTTCTTC. Translated, it gives CASSLWSPRDEQFF.

The rearrangement uses TRBV10-3 and TRBJ2-3, with D unresolved. V was trimmed by 0 bases and J by 6 bases, leaving 10 bases between them. Germline CDR1 and CDR2: ENHRY and SYGVKD. The CDR3 is made up of 14 amino acids. The CDR3 nucleotides are TGTGCCATCAGTGAGTCGGTGGTTTCGGATACGCAGTATTTT. It encodes CAISESVVSDTQYF.

The rearrangement links TRBV20-1 to TRBJ1-6; 10 positions match TRBD1. Per the germline V gene, CDR1 is DFQATT and CDR2 is SNEGSKA (reference sequence). After removal of 0 bases from V and 7 bases from J, the junction contained 3 bases not matched to a gene. This CDR3 region has 15 residues. Written as DNA, the CDR3 is TGCAGTGCTAGAGAGCAGGGACAGGGGAATTCACCCCTCCACTTT. This encodes CSAREQGQGNSPLHF.

The V gene is TRBV7-9, the J gene TRBJ1-1, with TRBD1 as a possible D gene (6 bases). This CDR3 has 18 amino acids. Trimming left V 5 bases short and J 5 bases short, with 27 bases between. Germline V CDR1 and CDR2: SEHNR, FQNEAQ (reference sequence). The CDR3 spells CASSQGGMRIGDGTEAFF. CDR3 nucleotides: TGTGCCAGCAGCCAAGGGGGTATGAGGATAGGGGACGGAACTGAAGCTTTCTTT.

In its sample, this clonotype was seen many times. This chain links TRBV27 with TRBJ2-7; 7 bases line up with TRBD1. J gave up 2 bases and V 5 bases, and 9 bases lay outside the gene matches. Germline-derived CDR1 and CDR2 are MNHEY and SMNVEV (reference sequence). This CDR3 has 15 residues. The CDR3 region has the DNA TGTGCCAGCAGTACTTACCGGGACAGAGCCTACGAGCAGTACTTC. Translation: CASSTYRDRAYEQYF.

J is TRBJ1-2 and V is TRBV6-4, with D possibly TRBD1 on 5 matching bases. The CDR3 covers 16 residues. The ends were cut back, 6 bases at V and 2 bases at J, with 19 bases in the middle. The germline CDR1 and CDR2 sequences are MRHNA and SNTAGT. For the CDR3, the DNA is TGTGCCAGCAGAAGTGACTCTGCAGGACACAACTATGGCTACACCTTC. Protein: CASRSDSAGHNYGYTF.

The chain joins TRBV7-9 to TRBJ2-1; the D gene is possibly TRBD2 (6 bases). V was clipped by 5 bases and J by 0 bases, with 14 bases between them. Germline values: CDR1 SEHNR, CDR2 FQNEAQ (reference sequence). The CDR3 totals 16 residues. The CDR3 nucleotides are TGTGCCAGCAGCGGCGGGGAGCGGACCTCCTACAATGAGCAGTTCTTC. Translation gives CASSGGERTSYNEQFF.